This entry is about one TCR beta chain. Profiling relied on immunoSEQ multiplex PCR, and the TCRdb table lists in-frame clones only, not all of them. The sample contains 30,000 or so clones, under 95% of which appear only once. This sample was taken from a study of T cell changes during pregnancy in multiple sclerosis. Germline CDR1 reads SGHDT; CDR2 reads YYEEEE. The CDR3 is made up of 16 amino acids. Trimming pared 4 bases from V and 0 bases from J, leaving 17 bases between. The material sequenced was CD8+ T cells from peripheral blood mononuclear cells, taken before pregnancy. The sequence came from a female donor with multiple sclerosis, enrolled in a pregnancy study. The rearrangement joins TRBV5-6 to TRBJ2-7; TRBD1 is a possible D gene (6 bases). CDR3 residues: CASSSKGGQNSYEQYF. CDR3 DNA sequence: TGTGCCAGCAGCAGTAAGGGCGGACAGAACTCCTACGAGCAGTACTTC. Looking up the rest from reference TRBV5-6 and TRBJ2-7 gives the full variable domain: DAGVTQSPTHLIKTRGQQVTLRCSPKSGHDTVSWYQQALGQGPQFIFQYYEEEERQRGNFPDRFSGHQFPNYSSELNVNALLLGDSALYLCASSSKGGQNSYEQYFGPGTRLTVT.